What follows are 7 T cell receptor beta chains derived from one specimen sequenced in a study of cytomegalovirus exposure and HLA in healthy donors. Primers for the PCR totalled 60 Vbeta and 13 Jbeta. Sequenced by immunoSEQ multiplex PCR; TCRdb stores in-frame clones only, minus some. This table has about 120,000 clones, about three fifths appearing once. Sequenced input: PBMCs. The receptors were sampled from a woman aged 40-49 years in good health and CMV-seropositive.

In this sample, this clone turned up once. The V call is TRBV2, the J call TRBJ2-5, with D unresolved. The CDR3 spans 14 residues. Trimming shortened V by 0 bases and J by 5 bases, and 10 bases separated the two germline ends. Germline CDR1 SNHLY, CDR2 FYNNEI. The CDR3 nucleotides are TGTGCCAGCAGTGAAGCGCCGACAAAGGAGACCCAGTACTTC. Encoded protein: CASSEAPTKETQYF. Looking up the rest from reference TRBV2 and TRBJ2-5 gives the full variable domain: EPEVTQTPSHQVTQMGQEVILRCVPISNHLYFYWYRQILGQKVEFLVSFYNNEISEKSEIFDDQFSVERPDGSNFTLKIRSTKLEDSAMYFCASSEAPTKETQYFGPGTRLLVL.

This rearrangement joins TRBV7-9 to TRBJ2-5; 14 nucleotides match TRBD2. Germline lookup yields CDR1 SEHNR and CDR2 FQNEAQ (reference sequence). The V gene end was trimmed by 4 bases and the J gene end by 1 base; junction bases not matched to a gene: 11. CDR3 length: 19 amino acids. For the CDR3, the DNA is TGTGCCAGCAGCTACGGGACTAGCGGGGGTTCGTGGAGCCAAGAGACCCAGTACTTC. It specifies CASSYGTSGGSWSQETQYF.

This clone was seen a handful of times. The J gene is TRBJ2-1, the V gene TRBV5-1; maybe TRBD2 (6 bases). The CDR3 extends over 14 amino acids. Trimming cost V 5 bases and J 4 bases, with 13 bases left between them. Germline V gene lookup returns CDR1 SGHRS and CDR2 YFSETQ. The CDR3 sequence is CASSLGAGYNEQFF. CDR3 bases: TGCGCCAGCAGTCTTGGGGCGGGATACAATGAGCAGTTCTTC.

This clone came up a few times. The chain uses TRBV7-9 and TRBJ2-3; 14 bases map to TRBD2. J lost 2 bases, V lost 5 bases, and 6 bases had no gene match. Germline CDR1 and CDR2: SEHNR and FQNEAQ (reference sequence). CDR3 length: 17 residues. CDR3 sequence (DNA): TGTGCCAGCAGCCCGGGACTAGCGGGGGAGAACACAGATACGCAGTATTTT. This sequence encodes CASSPGLAGENTDTQYF. The full variable domain, completed using reference TRBV7-9 and TRBJ2-3, is DTGVSQNPRHKITKRGQNVTFRCDPISEHNRLYWYRQTLGQGPEFLTYFQNEAQLEKSRLLSDRFSAERPKGSFSTLEIQRTEQGDSAMYLCASSPGLAGENTDTQYFGPGTRLTVL.

The chain has TRBV11-2 and TRBJ1-1, with 7 bases aligning to TRBD1. CDR1 is SGHAT, CDR2 FQNNGV, per germline. With V trimmed by 4 bases and J by 5 bases, 10 bases remained unmatched. This CDR3 region has 15 residues. For the CDR3, the DNA is TGTGCCAGCAGCTCTACCTCAGGGGGTTGGACTGAAGCTTTCTTT. It translates to CASSSTSGGWTEAFF.

The genes are TRBV21-1 and TRBJ2-6; TRBD1, the D gene given by the table, was not confirmed from the DNA. TRBV21-1 has pseudogene status. The CDR3 sequence is 17 residues long. This chain's CDR3 is CASSIGQGATGANVLTF. DNA of the CDR3: TGTGCCAGCAGCATCGGACAGGGGGCTACTGGGGCCAACGTCCTGACTTTC.

V gene TRBV7-8 combines with J gene TRBJ2-3, with 7 bases lining up with TRBD2. The CDR3 is 15 residues long. CDR1 SGHVS and CDR2 FQNEAQ come from the germline V gene. The V segment lost 1 base and the J segment 2 bases; nucleotides outside the gene matches: 3. CDR3 sequence reads: CASSLGLASTDTQYF. DNA for the CDR3: TGTGCCAGCAGCTTAGGACTAGCCTCCACAGATACGCAGTATTTT.